This T cell receptor (beta chain) appears in the sequencing data of a study of regulatory T cells in long-lasting Graves disease. This clonotype showed up many times. Its target is not known. CDR3-region Arm-PCR and iRepertoire HTBI primers produced the TCR beta libraries. TCRdb re-derived calls from the multiplex PCR reads in MiXCR, one entry per CDR3 protein. Of some 250,000 distinct CDR3 sequences detected, 15% to 20% appear once; the ten largest clones hold 13% to 15%. As for time point: newly diagnosed GD, antithyroid drugs for less than 3 months. The TCR library was made from RNA that had been extracted from PBMCs in TRIzol. Patients of an endocrinology department in Xi'an, China, were included. Study-wide results and limits: Newly diagnosed patients had higher TCR diversity than persistent Graves' patients did.

Deletions cut 1 base from V and 6 bases from J, with 12 bases between. Germline assignment: CDR1 LGHDT and CDR2 YNNKEL (reference sequence). The CDR3 is made up of 15 amino acids. These data were also filed under a second study, of T cells in Graves' hyperthyroidism and ophthalmopathy. As reported in that work: Through a model of 13 V-J features, ophthalmopathy was separated from stable hyperthyroidism.

This TCR came from a young woman with Graves disease. This chain connects TRBV3-1 to TRBJ2-2, with D maybe TRBD1 (6 bases). Sample: peripheral blood mononuclear cells (PBMCs), taken at new diagnosis, from a patient treated with antithyroid drugs. CDR3 coding DNA: TGTGCCAGCAGCCAAGTGCCCTGGGGGCCCGGGGAGCTGTTTTTT. Residues: CASSQVPWGPGELFF.